The 16 T cell receptor beta chains below all came from one sample that was sequenced in a study of blood T cell repertoires in COVID-19. Sequencing was performed with immunoSEQ multiplex PCR; in TCRdb, only in-frame clones are kept and a portion is missing. Here the sample spans 200,000 or so clones, 86% being singletons. The sequenced sample consisted of PBMCs or T cells enriched from blood (not recorded which). The origin of the receptors is a woman between 35 and 50 years old with acute COVID-19.

This chain joins TRBV5-5 and TRBJ2-5; 12 bases agree with TRBD2. Germline V CDR1 and CDR2: SGHKS, YYEKEE (reference sequence). The CDR3 consists of 17 residues. Trimming at V came to 0 bases and at J to 9 bases, leaving 12 bases not matched to a gene. CDR3 sequence: CASSLVAVTSGRGAQYF. The CDR3 DNA reads as TGTGCCAGCAGCTTGGTTGCGGTGACTAGCGGGAGAGGGGCCCAGTACTTC.

The rearrangement joins TRBV9 to TRBJ2-1; 12 bases fit TRBD2. The J segment lost 7 bases and the V segment lost 0 bases, leaving 8 bases of the junction unmatched. The CDR3 contains 17 residues. The germline gives CDR1 SGDLS, CDR2 YYNGEE. CDR3 in amino acids: CASSVAPGLAGGNEQFF. The CDR3 DNA follows: TGTGCCAGCAGCGTAGCTCCGGGACTAGCGGGTGGAAATGAGCAGTTCTTC. Supplemented by reference TRBV9 and TRBJ2-1, the full variable domain reads DSGVTQTPKHLITATGQRVTLRCSPRSGDLSVYWYQQSLDQGLQFLIQYYNGEERAKGNILERFSAQQFPDLHSELNLSSLELGDSALYFCASSVAPGLAGGNEQFFGPGTRLTVL.

V gene TRBV28 combines with J gene TRBJ2-7; D might be TRBD2 (6 bases). Germline V gene sequence: CDR1 MDHEN, CDR2 SYDVKM. CDR3 length: 14 amino acids. The ends were cut back, 7 bases at V and 2 bases at J, with 15 bases in the middle. The CDR3 loop reads CASTQSGSPYEQYF. Here the CDR3 DNA reads TGTGCCAGCACCCAGAGCGGGTCTCCCTACGAGCAGTACTTC.

The V and J genes are TRBV4-3 and TRBJ2-1, with 10 bases that match TRBD2. Germline CDR1 is LGHNA and CDR2 is YSLEER. The CDR3 loop spans 17 amino acids. Trimming at V came to 0 bases and at J to 7 bases, leaving 9 bases not matched to a gene. DNA for the CDR3: TGCGCCAGCAGCCAAGAGAGCGGGAGGGGTAATCGGAATGAGCAGTTCTTC. Translation: CASSQESGRGNRNEQFF.

The chain couples TRBV2 to TRBJ1-2, with D hard to call. Trimming removed 5 bases at V and 1 base at J, with 11 bases between. This CDR3 has 14 amino acids. The germline CDR1 and CDR2 sequences are SNHLY and FYNNEI. The CDR3 region is CASSPSEGNYGYTF. In nucleotides, the CDR3 is TGTGCCAGCAGTCCTTCCGAGGGTAACTATGGCTACACCTTC.

In its sample, this clone was seen once. The chain employs TRBV29-1 and TRBJ2-4; TRBD1 matches 11 bases. The germline V gene has CDR1 SQVTM and CDR2 ANQGSEA. V lost 7 bases and J lost 8; bases outside the gene matches: 7. The CDR3 spans 13 residues. The CDR3 coding sequence is TGCAGCGCCGGACAGGGGGCAGGGGACATTCAGTACTTC. This translates into CSAGQGAGDIQYF.

The V call is TRBV3-1 (or the pseudogene TRBV3-2), the J call TRBJ1-1; tentatively, D is TRBD1 (5 bases). Trimming shortened V by 0 bases and J by 7 bases, and 12 bases separated the two germline ends. The CDR3 spans 14 residues. Germline CDR1 LGHDT, CDR2 YNNKEL (reference sequence). In nucleotides, the CDR3 is TGTGCCAGCAGCCAAGAGTGGGGCGTTAATGAAGCTTTCTTT. As protein: CASSQEWGVNEAFF.

This clone was counted between two and nine times. This chain uses TRBV5-8 with TRBJ2-2, with D possibly TRBD1 on 5 matching bases. The CDR3 has 15 residues. Per the germline V gene, CDR1 is SGHTS and CDR2 is YDEGEE. With 3 bases removed from V and 1 base from J, the gap between germline ends came to 10 bases. The CDR3 spells CASSSQTGNTGELFF. CDR3 coding DNA: TGTGCCAGCAGCTCCCAAACAGGGAACACCGGGGAGCTGTTTTTT.

This rearrangement joins TRBV7-2 to TRBJ2-7; 9 nucleotides match TRBD1. The junction had 4 bases not matched to a gene; V was cut back by 3 bases and J by 4 bases. CDR1 and CDR2 (germline): SGHTA, FQGNSA. CDR3 size: 14 residues. The CDR3 is CASSLGQGRYEQYF. CDR3 nucleotides: TGTGCCAGCAGCTTGGGACAGGGTAGGTACGAGCAGTACTTC.

The chain uses TRBV10-1 and TRBJ1-2, with D unclear. This CDR3 spans 13 amino acids. The V end lost 11 bases, the J end lost 4 bases, and 17 bases lay between the germline ends. CDR1 and CDR2 (germline): WNHNN, SYGVQD (reference sequence). The chain's CDR3 is CAPITPDTYGYTF. The CDR3 region has the DNA TGCGCCCCAATAACCCCCGACACCTATGGCTACACCTTC.

This chain uses TRBV28 with TRBJ1-2; TRBD1 is a possible D gene (5 bases). The germline V and J ends were trimmed by 5 bases and 4 bases, with 14 bases remaining between them. The CDR3 covers 14 residues. CDR1 and CDR2 (germline): MDHEN, SYDVKM. CDR3 coding DNA: TGTGCCAGCAGTCGCGGGGGAGGGGCCTATGGCTACACCTTC. Protein product: CASSRGGGAYGYTF.

This clone has only a few counts. The V call is TRBV24-1, the J call TRBJ2-2; 8 bases agree with TRBD2. The V segment lost 4 bases and the J segment 7 bases; nucleotides outside the gene matches: 7. Looked up from germline, CDR1 is KGHDR and CDR2 is SFDVKD. This CDR3 spans 15 amino acids. The CDR3 spells CATSDPAGVYGELFF. In nucleotides, the CDR3 is TGTGCCACCAGTGACCCAGCGGGAGTATACGGGGAGCTGTTTTTT.

The genes are TRBV15 and TRBJ1-6; D ambiguous. CDR1 and CDR2 from the germline V gene are LNHNV and YYDKDF (reference sequence). Trimming cost V 1 base and J 7 bases, with 11 bases left between them. This CDR3 region has 15 residues. CDR3 protein: CATSRVMGRNSPLHF. CDR3 nucleotide sequence: TGTGCCACCAGCAGAGTAATGGGGAGGAATTCACCCCTCCACTTT.

The chain links TRBV3-1 (or the pseudogene TRBV3-2) to TRBJ2-7; 7 nucleotides agree with TRBD2. Trimming at V came to 4 bases and at J to 2 bases, leaving 5 bases not matched to a gene. CDR1 and CDR2 (germline): LGHDT, YNNKEL (reference sequence). This CDR3 comprises 14 residues. CDR3 region: CASSLGTIPYEQYF. CDR3 nucleotides: TGTGCCAGCAGCCTGGGGACTATACCCTACGAGCAGTACTTC.

The chain is built from TRBV28 and TRBJ2-1; D may be TRBD2 (6 bases). The germline V and J ends were trimmed by 2 bases and 0 bases, with 14 bases remaining between them. This CDR3 is 17 amino acids long. Germline CDR1 is MDHEN and CDR2 is SYDVKM. The CDR3 spells CASSLGAEGSSYNEQFF. CDR3 in DNA: TGTGCCAGCAGTTTAGGGGCGGAGGGGAGCTCCTACAATGAGCAGTTCTTC.

The chain uses TRBV28 and TRBJ1-1; 7 positions agree with TRBD1. The CDR3 length is 15 residues. Germline V gene lookup returns CDR1 MDHEN and CDR2 SYDVKM. Unmatched junction bases numbered 8, after V lost 6 bases and J lost 1 base. Here the CDR3 reads CASSIQDRWNTEAFF. The CDR3 region has the DNA TGTGCCAGCAGCATCCAGGACAGGTGGAACACTGAAGCTTTCTTT.